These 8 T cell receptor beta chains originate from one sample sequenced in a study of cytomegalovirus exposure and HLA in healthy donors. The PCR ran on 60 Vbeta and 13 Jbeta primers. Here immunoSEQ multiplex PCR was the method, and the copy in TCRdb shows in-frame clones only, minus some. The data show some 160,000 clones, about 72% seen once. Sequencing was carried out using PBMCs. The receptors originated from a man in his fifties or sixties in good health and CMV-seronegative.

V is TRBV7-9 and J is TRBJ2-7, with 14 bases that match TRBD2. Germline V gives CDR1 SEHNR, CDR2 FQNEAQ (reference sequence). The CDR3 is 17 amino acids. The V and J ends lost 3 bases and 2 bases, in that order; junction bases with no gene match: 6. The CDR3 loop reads CASSFLGTSGGPYEQYF. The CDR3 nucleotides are TGTGCCAGCAGCTTTTTAGGGACTAGCGGGGGACCCTACGAGCAGTACTTC.

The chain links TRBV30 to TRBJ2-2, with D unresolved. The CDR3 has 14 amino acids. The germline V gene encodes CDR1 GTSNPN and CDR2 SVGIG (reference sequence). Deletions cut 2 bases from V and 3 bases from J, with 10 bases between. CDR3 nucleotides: TGTGCCTGGAGTAACGGGTTCGACACCGGGGAGCTGTTTTTT. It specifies CAWSNGFDTGELFF.

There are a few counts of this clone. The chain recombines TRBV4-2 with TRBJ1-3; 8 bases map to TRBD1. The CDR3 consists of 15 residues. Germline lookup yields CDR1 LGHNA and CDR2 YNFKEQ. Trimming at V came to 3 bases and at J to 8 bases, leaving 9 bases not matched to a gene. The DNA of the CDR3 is TGTGCCAGCAGCCAGGTACAGGGGGACGGGGACACCATATATTTT. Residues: CASSQVQGDGDTIYF.

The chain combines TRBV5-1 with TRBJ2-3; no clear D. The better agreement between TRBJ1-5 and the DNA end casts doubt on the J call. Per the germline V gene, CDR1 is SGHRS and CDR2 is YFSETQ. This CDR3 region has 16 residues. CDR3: CASSLLTSGSGDTQHF. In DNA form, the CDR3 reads TGCGCCAGCAGTCTCCTTACTAGCGGGAGTGGAGATACGCAGCATTTT.

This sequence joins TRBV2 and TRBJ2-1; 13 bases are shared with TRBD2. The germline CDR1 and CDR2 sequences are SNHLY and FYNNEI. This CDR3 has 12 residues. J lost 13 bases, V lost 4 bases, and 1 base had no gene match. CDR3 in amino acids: CASSGLAGGQFF. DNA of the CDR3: TGTGCCAGCAGTGGACTAGCGGGAGGTCAGTTCTTC.

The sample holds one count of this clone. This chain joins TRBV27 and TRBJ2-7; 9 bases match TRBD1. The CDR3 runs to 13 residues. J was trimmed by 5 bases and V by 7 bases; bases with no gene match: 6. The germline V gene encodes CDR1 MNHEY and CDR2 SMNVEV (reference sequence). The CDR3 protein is CASKGQGLDEQYF. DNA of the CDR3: TGTGCCAGCAAGGGACAGGGTTTGGACGAGCAGTACTTC.

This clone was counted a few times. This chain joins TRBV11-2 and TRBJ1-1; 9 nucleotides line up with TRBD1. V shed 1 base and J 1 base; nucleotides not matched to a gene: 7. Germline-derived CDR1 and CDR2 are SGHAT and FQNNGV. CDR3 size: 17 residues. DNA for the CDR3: TGTGCCAGCAGCTTAGTGGGGACAGGGCTTTGGAACACTGAAGCTTTCTTT. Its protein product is CASSLVGTGLWNTEAFF.

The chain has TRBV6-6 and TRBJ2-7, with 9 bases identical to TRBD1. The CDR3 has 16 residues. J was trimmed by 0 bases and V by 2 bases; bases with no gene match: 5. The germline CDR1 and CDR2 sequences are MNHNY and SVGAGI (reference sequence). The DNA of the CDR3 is TGTGCCAGCAGTTACCAGTCGACAGGGGGCTCCTACGAGCAGTACTTC. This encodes CASSYQSTGGSYEQYF.